This is a list of T cell receptor beta chains from one sample in a study of cytomegalovirus exposure and HLA in healthy donors. TCRdb's table, derived via immunoSEQ multiplex PCR, lists solely in-frame clones and lacks some. The table lists about 170,000 clones, under 80% of them singletons. The source material was PBMCs. Receptor source: a female donor in good health and CMV-seronegative. CDR3s include the opening cysteine and the closing phenylalanine or tryptophan. The D gene is left open where the match is weak. Clone size appears in some rows only: once, few, many, or a class for an expanded clone.

TRBD1,TRBJ1-4,TRBV7-8,few,CASIQGADLEKLFF,TGTGCCAGCATCCAGGGGGCTGATCTTGAAAAACTGTTTTTT
NA,TRBJ1-3,TRBV4-1,few,CASSPRELSSGNTIYF,TGCGCCAGCAGCCCCCGGGAGCTTTCCTCTGGAAACACCATATATTTT
NA,TRBJ2-5,TRBV9,NA,CASSGRDQETQYF,TGTGCCAGCAGTGGCAGGGATCAAGAGACCCAGTACTTC
NA,TRBJ1-2,TRBV7-9,NA,CASSLPGIKDYGYTF,TGTGCCAGCAGCTTACCGGGGATTAAAGACTATGGCTACACCTTC
TRBD1,TRBJ1-2,TRBV6-5,NA,CASGSRDREGYTF,TGTGCCAGCGGATCCCGGGACAGGGAAGGCTACACCTTC
NA,TRBJ1-3,TRBV27,NA,CASSTRNGNTIYF,TGTGCCAGCTCCACGAGGAATGGAAACACCATATATTTT
NA,TRBJ1-5,TRBV5-1,NA,CASSLEGYSNQPQHF,TGCGCCAGCAGCTTGGAGGGGTATAGCAATCAGCCCCAGCATTTT
TRBD2,TRBJ2-1,TRBV7-6,NA,CASSWTSGGYNEQFF,TGTGCCAGCAGCTGGACTAGCGGGGGGTACAATGAGCAGTTCTTC
NA,TRBJ2-5,TRBV29-1,once,CSVEDLALGRETQYF,TGCAGCGTTGAAGATCTTGCTCTAGGTAGAGAGACCCAGTACTTC
TRBD1,TRBJ2-7,TRBV11-2,NA,CASSLGDRGYEQYF,TGTGCCAGCAGCTTAGGGGACAGGGGCTACGAGCAGTACTTC
NA,TRBJ2-7,TRBV6-5,once,CASSYQGDEQYF,TGTGCCAGCAGTTACCAGGGTGACGAGCAGTACTTC
NA,TRBJ2-5,TRBV4-1,NA,CASSHNWGEQETQYF,TGCGCCAGCAGCCATAACTGGGGAGAACAAGAGACCCAGTACTTC
NA,TRBJ2-5,TRBV7-3,NA,CASSLPGRQETQYF,TGTGCCAGCAGCTTACCCGGGAGACAAGAGACCCAGTACTTC
TRBD1,TRBJ1-4,TRBV28,NA,CASSSPGQGDFGNEKLFF,TGTGCCAGCAGTTCTCCGGGACAGGGAGATTTTGGTAATGAAAAACTGTTTTTT
NA,TRBJ2-1,TRBV28,NA,CAGSLYQTEFF,TGTGCCGGCAGTTTATACCAGACTGAGTTCTTC
TRBD1,TRBJ2-7,TRBV30,NA,CAWSPDDRGLLSYEQYF,TGTGCCTGGAGTCCTGACGACAGGGGGCTACTCTCCTACGAGCAGTACTTC
NA,TRBJ2-7,TRBV28,NA,CASSFRRSSYEQYF,TGTGCCAGCAGTTTTCGGCGGAGCTCCTACGAGCAGTACTTC
TRBD1,TRBJ1-6,TRBV30,NA,CAWSDRDRVTPLHF,TGTGCCTGGAGTGACCGGGACAGGGTGACACCCCTCCACTTT
NA,TRBJ2-7,TRBV11-1,NA,CASSHNRNPSYEQYF,TGTGCCAGCAGCCACAACAGGAATCCGTCGTACGAGCAGTACTTC
TRBD1,TRBJ1-2,TRBV19,NA,CASSSRDRGGYTF,TGTGCCAGTAGTTCTAGGGACAGGGGTGGCTACACCTTC
NA,TRBJ2-7,TRBV2,NA,CASNTRQVSHEQYF,TGTGCCAGCAACACACGACAGGTCTCCCACGAGCAGTACTTC
TRBD2,TRBJ2-5,TRBV10-3,NA,CAISNRDYQETQYF,TGTGCCATCAGTAACCGGGACTATCAAGAGACCCAGTACTTC
NA,TRBJ2-3,TRBV29-1,NA,CSVGSGIKDTQYF,TGCAGCGTTGGTTCGGGTATTAAGGATACGCAGTATTTT
TRBD2,TRBJ2-2,TRBV13,NA,CASSGRETGELFF,TGTGCCAGCAGCGGGAGGGAGACCGGGGAGCTGTTTTTT
TRBD2,TRBJ2-5,TRBV19,NA,CASSTQAGGETQYF,TGTGCCAGTAGTACCCAAGCGGGAGGGGAGACCCAGTACTTC
TRBD1,TRBJ1-6,TRBV9,NA,CASSVGTASGSPLHF,TGTGCCAGCAGCGTGGGGACAGCCAGTGGTTCACCCCTCCACTTT
NA,TRBJ2-1,TRBV27,NA,CASRPTLSYNEQFF,TGTGCCAGCAGACCTACTTTGTCCTACAATGAGCAGTTCTTC
TRBD1,TRBJ2-7,TRBV6-1,NA,CASSERGTAIYEQYF,TGTGCCAGCAGTGAAAGGGGGACAGCGATATACGAGCAGTACTTC
TRBD1,TRBJ2-7,TRBV7-3,once,CASSLVGTGSSYEQYF,TGTGCCAGCAGCTTAGTTGGGACAGGAAGCTCCTACGAGCAGTACTTC
NA,TRBJ1-1,TRBV7-3,NA,CASSPLPQGTEAFF,TGTGCCAGCAGCCCCCTCCCTCAGGGCACTGAAGCTTTCTTT
NA,TRBJ1-3,TRBV28,NA,CASSRVGNTIYF,TGTGCCAGCTCCCGGGTTGGAAACACCATATATTTT
TRBD2,TRBJ2-2,TRBV6-5,NA,CASRLAGGGSGELFF,TGTGCCAGCAGGTTAGCGGGAGGAGGTTCCGGGGAGCTGTTTTTT
TRBD1,TRBJ2-5,TRBV5-1,NA,CASSLMTGSMQETQYF,TGCGCCAGCAGCCTAATGACAGGGTCCATGCAAGAGACCCAGTACTTC
TRBD2,TRBJ2-7,TRBV28,NA,CASNSAGSGTHSYEQYF,TGTGCCAGCAATTCAGCCGGTAGCGGGACACACTCCTACGAGCAGTACTTC
NA,TRBJ1-1,TRBV2,NA,CASTMGQNTEAFF,TGTGCCAGCACCATGGGACAGAACACTGAAGCTTTCTTT
NA,TRBJ2-7,TRBV20-1,NA,CSATRGYEQYF,TGCAGTGCAACCAGGGGCTACGAGCAGTACTTC
TRBD2,TRBJ2-5,TRBV28,NA,CASSLGLAGVQETQYF,TGTGCCAGCAGTCTGGGACTAGCGGGAGTCCAAGAGACCCAGTACTTC
NA,TRBJ2-7,TRBV9,NA,CASSIGSGLYYEQYF,TGTGCCAGCAGCATTGGATCGGGACTCTACTACGAGCAGTACTTC
NA,TRBJ1-1,TRBV6-7,NA,CASSYLAQGGGNTEAFF,TGTGCCAGCAGTTACCTTGCACAGGGTGGGGGGAACACTGAAGCTTTCTTT
NA,TRBJ1-1,TRBV19,NA,CASKLGGEYTEAFF,TGTGCCAGTAAGTTAGGGGGGGAATACACTGAAGCTTTCTTT
TRBD1,TRBJ1-2,TRBV7-9,NA,CASSLEQGGGYTF,TGTGCCAGCAGCTTAGAACAGGGGGGTGGCTACACCTTC
TRBD1,TRBJ2-5,TRBV19,NA,CASGWTGQETQYF,TGTGCCAGTGGTTGGACAGGCCAAGAGACCCAGTACTTC
NA,TRBJ2-7,TRBV19,NA,CASSIRVQSYEQYF,TGTGCCAGTAGTATCAGGGTTCAATCCTACGAGCAGTACTTC
TRBD1,TRBJ2-7,TRBV5-1,NA,CASSPRQGEYEQYF,TGCGCCAGCAGCCCCCGACAGGGTGAATACGAGCAGTACTTC